The rows below give T cell receptor beta chains drawn from one sample of a study of Ad26.COV2.S vaccination and SARS-CoV-2 variants. Profiling relied on immunoSEQ multiplex PCR, and the TCRdb table lists in-frame clones only, not all of them. The sample carries hundreds of thousands of clones, under 90% recorded once. Sample: peripheral blood, taken in a trial of Ad26.COV2.S vaccine versus placebo. The receptors were gathered from a person between 18 and 65 years old who received the Ad26.COV2.S COVID-19 vaccine or a placebo. The CDR3 runs from the conserved cysteine through the conserved F or W. Fields, in order: V gene, D gene, J gene, clone size, CDR3 protein, CDR3 DNA. The D gene is left open where the match is weak. Clone size is shown for a subset of rows, as once, few, many or a class of expanded clone.

TRBV5-1	NA	TRBJ1-1	NA	CASTLGAGAFGAFF	TGCGCCAGCACCCTGGGGGCAGGGGCGTTTGGAGCTTTCTTT
TRBV27	TRBD1	TRBJ2-7	NA	CASSRDRVGELGF	TGTGCCAGCAGCAGAGACAGGGTAGGGGAGCTAGGCTTC
TRBV5-5	TRBD1	TRBJ1-6	NA	CASSLGDRVGHRYNSPLHF	TGTGCCAGCAGCTTGGGCGACAGGGTCGGCCATCGCTATAATTCACCCCTCCACTTT
TRBV18	NA	TRBJ2-3	NA	CASSPYLTRDGDTQYF	TGTGCCAGCTCACCATACCTAACTAGGGATGGAGATACGCAGTATTTT
TRBV7-2	TRBD1	TRBJ2-5	NA	CASSLVSGTGETQYF	TGTGCCAGCAGCCTCGTCTCCGGGACAGGAGAGACCCAGTACTTC
TRBV15	TRBD2	TRBJ2-7	NA	CATSRDAGGPYEQYF	TGTGCCACCAGCAGAGATGCGGGAGGCCCGTACGAGCAGTACTTC
TRBV6-5	NA	TRBJ1-2	few	CASSYGHNYGYTF	TGTGCCAGCAGTTATGGACATAACTATGGCTACACCTTC
TRBV5-1	NA	TRBJ1-1	NA	CASSPRHMNTEAFF	TGCGCCAGCTCCCCGAGACACATGAACACTGAAGCTTTCTTT
TRBV18	NA	TRBJ2-7	NA	CASSPPGITEQYF	TGTGCCAGCTCACCACCGGGCATAACCGAGCAGTACTTC
TRBV2	NA	TRBJ2-7	NA	CASSEYEQYF	TGTGCCAGCAGTGAGTACGAGCAGTACTTC
TRBV7-8	NA	TRBJ2-3	NA	CASSLAGAGDTQYF	TGTGCCAGCAGCTTAGCGGGGGCGGGAGATACGCAGTATTTT
TRBV3-1/TRBV3-2	NA	TRBJ2-1	NA	CASSQGTTEQFF	TGTGCCAGCAGCCAAGGGACAACAGAGCAGTTCTTC
TRBV27	TRBD1	TRBJ2-7	NA	CASSPRQGIANEQYF	TGTGCCAGCAGTCCCCGACAGGGTATCGCCAACGAGCAGTACTTC
TRBV3-1/TRBV3-2	NA	TRBJ2-1	NA	CASSLPRGNEQFF	TGTGCCAGCAGCCTCCCTAGGGGTAATGAGCAGTTCTTC
TRBV15	NA	TRBJ1-2	NA	CATSRDRGKHTF	TGTGCCACCAGCAGAGATCGCGGTAAACACACCTTC
TRBV18	NA	TRBJ1-1	NA	CASSPEGRPDTEAFF	TGTGCCAGCTCACCTGAGGGGCGGCCTGACACTGAAGCTTTCTTT
TRBV5-1	TRBD2	TRBJ2-3	NA	CASSWGLAEFTDTQYF	TGCGCCAGCAGCTGGGGACTAGCGGAATTCACAGATACGCAGTATTTT
TRBV3-1/TRBV3-2	NA	TRBJ1-2	NA	CATGRNGRLGGYTF	TGTGCCACCGGGAGGAACGGGAGATTGGGTGGCTACACCTTC
TRBV6-6	NA	TRBJ1-1	NA	CASTWGRDEAFF	TGTGCCAGCACCTGGGGGCGGGATGAAGCTTTCTTT
TRBV7-9	NA	TRBJ1-1	NA	CASSWGQNTEAFF	TGTGCCAGCAGCTGGGGACAGAACACTGAAGCTTTCTTT
TRBV25-1	NA	TRBJ1-1	NA	CASSDSYSRWEAFF	TGTGCCAGCAGTGATTCCTACTCTCGTTGGGAAGCTTTCTTT
TRBV14	TRBD1	TRBJ1-1	NA	CASRRQGEVTEAFF	TGTGCCAGCAGGCGTCAGGGGGAGGTCACTGAAGCTTTCTTT
TRBV11-2	NA	TRBJ1-2	NA	CASTLAGGSGGYTF	TGTGCCAGCACCCTCGCGGGGGGTTCAGGTGGCTACACCTTC
TRBV11-2	NA	TRBJ2-2	NA	CASSFVASGNTGELFF	TGTGCCAGCAGCTTCGTGGCGAGCGGGAACACCGGGGAGCTGTTTTTT
TRBV5-1	NA	TRBJ1-4	NA	CASSYGIPNEKLFF	TGCGCCAGCAGTTACGGGATACCAAATGAAAAACTGTTTTTT
TRBV7-9	NA	TRBJ1-2	once	CASSPEGLHYGYTF	TGTGCCAGCAGCCCAGAGGGGCTCCACTATGGCTACACCTTC